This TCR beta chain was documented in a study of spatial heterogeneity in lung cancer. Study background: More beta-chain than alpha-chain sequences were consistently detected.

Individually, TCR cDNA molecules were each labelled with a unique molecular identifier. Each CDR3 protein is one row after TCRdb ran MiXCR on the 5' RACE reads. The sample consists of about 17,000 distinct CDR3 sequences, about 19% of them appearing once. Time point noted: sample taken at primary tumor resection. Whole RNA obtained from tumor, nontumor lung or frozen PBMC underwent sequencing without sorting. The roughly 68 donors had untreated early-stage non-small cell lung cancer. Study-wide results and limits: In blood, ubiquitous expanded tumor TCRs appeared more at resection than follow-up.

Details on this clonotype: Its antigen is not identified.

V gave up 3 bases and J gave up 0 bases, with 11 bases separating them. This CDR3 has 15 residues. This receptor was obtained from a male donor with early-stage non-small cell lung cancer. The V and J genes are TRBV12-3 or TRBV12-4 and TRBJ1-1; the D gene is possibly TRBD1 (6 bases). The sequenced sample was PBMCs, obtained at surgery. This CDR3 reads CASSFGQFMNTEAFF. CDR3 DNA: TGTGCCAGCAGTTTCGGACAGTTCATGAACACTGAAGCTTTCTTT.